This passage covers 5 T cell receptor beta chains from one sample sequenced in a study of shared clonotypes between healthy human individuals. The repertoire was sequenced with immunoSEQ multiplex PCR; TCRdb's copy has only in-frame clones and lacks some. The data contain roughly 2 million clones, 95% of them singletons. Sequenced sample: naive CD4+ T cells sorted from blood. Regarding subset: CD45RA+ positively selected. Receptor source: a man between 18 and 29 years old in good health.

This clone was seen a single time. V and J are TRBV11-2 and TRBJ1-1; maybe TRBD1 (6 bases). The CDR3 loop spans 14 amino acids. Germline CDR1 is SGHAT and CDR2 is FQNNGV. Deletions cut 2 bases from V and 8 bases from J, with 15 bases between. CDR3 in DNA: TGTGCCAGCAGCTTAAGCTCGCCGACAGGAGAAGCTTTCTTT. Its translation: CASSLSSPTGEAFF.

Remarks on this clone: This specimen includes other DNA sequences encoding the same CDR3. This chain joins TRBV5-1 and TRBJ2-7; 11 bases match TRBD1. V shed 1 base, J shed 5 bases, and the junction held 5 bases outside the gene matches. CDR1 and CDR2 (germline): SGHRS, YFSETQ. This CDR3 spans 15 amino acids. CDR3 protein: CASSLPGQGANEQYF. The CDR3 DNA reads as TGCGCCAGCAGCTTGCCAGGACAGGGGGCTAACGAGCAGTACTTC.

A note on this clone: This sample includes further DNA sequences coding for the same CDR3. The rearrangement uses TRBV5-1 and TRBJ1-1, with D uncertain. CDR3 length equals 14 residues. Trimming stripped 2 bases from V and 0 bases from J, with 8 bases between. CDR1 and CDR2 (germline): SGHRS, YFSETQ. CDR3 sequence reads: CASSFDGMNTEAFF. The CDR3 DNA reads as TGCGCCAGCAGCTTCGACGGGATGAACACTGAAGCTTTCTTT.

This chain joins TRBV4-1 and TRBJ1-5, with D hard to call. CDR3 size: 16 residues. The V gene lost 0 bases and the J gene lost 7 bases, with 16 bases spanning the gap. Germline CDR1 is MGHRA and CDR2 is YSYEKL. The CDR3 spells CASSQELLSVEQPQHF. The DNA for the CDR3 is TGCGCCAGCAGCCAAGAGTTGCTATCAGTCGAACAGCCCCAGCATTTT.

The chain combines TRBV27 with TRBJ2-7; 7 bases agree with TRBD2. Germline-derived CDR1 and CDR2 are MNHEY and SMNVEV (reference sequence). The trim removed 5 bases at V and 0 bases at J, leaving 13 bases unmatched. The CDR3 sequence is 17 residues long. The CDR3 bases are TGTGCCAGCAGTCGCCGCGGGGGTGGATCCCACTCCTACGAGCAGTACTTC. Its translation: CASSRRGGGSHSYEQYF.